These 8 T cell receptor beta chains came from one sample sequenced in a study of T cell therapy after organ transplantation. The sample's time point: 4-8 weeks after completion of therapy. Sequenced by immunoSEQ multiplex PCR; TCRdb stores in-frame clones only, minus some. The sample carries about 6,000 clones, around 70% recorded once. Their antigens are not known. The material was CD8+ T cells from blood, obtained after autologous CMV-specific T cell therapy. These receptor sequences come from a human patient who had received a solid organ transplant and had CMV disease. A subset of T cells may come from the graft donor.

This sequence joins TRBV7-3 and TRBJ2-1, with D possibly TRBD2 on 6 matching bases. CDR1 SGHTA and CDR2 FQGTGA come from the germline V gene. V lost 6 bases, J lost 9 bases, and 24 bases lay in between. The CDR3 totals 16 residues. Here the CDR3 reads CASSHAVREDGVEQFF. The CDR3 DNA reads as TGTGCCAGCAGTCACGCCGTGAGGGAGGACGGTGTTGAGCAGTTCTTC. Filled out from reference TRBV7-3 and TRBJ2-1, the complete variable domain reads GAGVSQTPSNKVTEKGKYVELRCDPISGHTALYWYRQSLGQGPEFLIYFQGTGAADDSGLPNDRFFAVRPEGSVSTLKIQRTERGDSAVYLCASSHAVREDGVEQFFGPGTRLTVL.

The chain joins TRBV11-1 to TRBJ2-7; 9 bases align to TRBD2. The V segment lost 4 bases and the J segment 6 bases; nucleotides outside the gene matches: 10. CDR3 size: 15 residues. CDR1 is SGHAT, CDR2 FQDESV, per germline (reference sequence). This CDR3 is CASSSQRGLAREQYF. CDR3 nucleotides: TGTGCCAGCAGCTCACAGCGGGGACTAGCTCGCGAGCAGTACTTC.

The chain recombines TRBV4-1 with TRBJ1-3, with D maybe TRBD1 (5 bases). In germline, CDR1 is MGHRA, CDR2 YSYEKL. This CDR3 has 18 amino acids. Trimming took 0 bases from V and 4 from J, leaving 19 bases between them. The chain's CDR3 is CASSQEPQAGKAGNTIYF. The CDR3 DNA is TGCGCCAGCAGCCAAGAACCCCAGGCAGGGAAGGCCGGAAACACCATATATTTT.

The chain has TRBV5-1 and TRBJ2-1; 8 bases agree with TRBD2. The CDR3 is 16 residues long. V lost 4 bases and J lost 2; bases outside the gene matches: 8. Per the germline V gene, CDR1 is SGHRS and CDR2 is YFSETQ. The CDR3 spells CASSQVLAGPYNEQFF. CDR3 nucleotide sequence: TGCGCCAGCAGCCAAGTATTAGCGGGACCCTACAATGAGCAGTTCTTC.

This clone was picked up one time. This sample also contains other DNA sequences that code for the same CDR3. The chain links TRBV5-8 to TRBJ1-5; 7 bases are shared with TRBD1. CDR1 is SGHTS, CDR2 YDEGEE, per germline. The CDR3 extends over 15 amino acids. J gave up 0 bases and V 2 bases, and 2 bases lay outside the gene matches. This chain's CDR3 is CASSLQGYSNQPQHF. CDR3 DNA: TGTGCCAGCAGCTTACAGGGGTATAGCAATCAGCCCCAGCATTTT.

This chain uses TRBV13 with TRBJ2-2, with 8 bases aligning to TRBD2. The CDR3 is 13 amino acids. Trimming cost V 5 bases and J 7 bases; bases outside gene matches: 3. Germline loops: CDR1 PRHDT, CDR2 FYEKMQ (reference sequence). CDR3 DNA: TGTGCCAGCAGCCCGGGGACTAGCGGGGAGCTGTTTTTT. Protein sequence: CASSPGTSGELFF.

This clone appeared a few times. The chain combines TRBV6-1 with TRBJ2-7, with TRBD1 identical over 8 bases. This CDR3 is built from 15 residues. Per the germline V gene, CDR1 is MNHNS and CDR2 is SASEGT. The J segment lost 2 bases and the V segment lost 4 bases, leaving 7 bases of the junction unmatched. CDR3: CASSGPGQEAYEQYF. CDR3 nucleotides: TGTGCCAGCAGTGGTCCGGGACAGGAGGCCTACGAGCAGTACTTC.

CDR3 residues: CASAGQGPFNEQFF. The CDR3 DNA follows: TGTGCCAGCGCAGGACAGGGCCCATTCAATGAGCAGTTCTTC. The gene calls are TRBV2 and TRBJ2-1; 8 bases align to TRBD1. The V and J ends lost 8 bases and 6 bases, in that order; junction bases with no gene match: 9. The CDR3 contains 14 residues. In germline, CDR1 is SNHLY, CDR2 FYNNEI.